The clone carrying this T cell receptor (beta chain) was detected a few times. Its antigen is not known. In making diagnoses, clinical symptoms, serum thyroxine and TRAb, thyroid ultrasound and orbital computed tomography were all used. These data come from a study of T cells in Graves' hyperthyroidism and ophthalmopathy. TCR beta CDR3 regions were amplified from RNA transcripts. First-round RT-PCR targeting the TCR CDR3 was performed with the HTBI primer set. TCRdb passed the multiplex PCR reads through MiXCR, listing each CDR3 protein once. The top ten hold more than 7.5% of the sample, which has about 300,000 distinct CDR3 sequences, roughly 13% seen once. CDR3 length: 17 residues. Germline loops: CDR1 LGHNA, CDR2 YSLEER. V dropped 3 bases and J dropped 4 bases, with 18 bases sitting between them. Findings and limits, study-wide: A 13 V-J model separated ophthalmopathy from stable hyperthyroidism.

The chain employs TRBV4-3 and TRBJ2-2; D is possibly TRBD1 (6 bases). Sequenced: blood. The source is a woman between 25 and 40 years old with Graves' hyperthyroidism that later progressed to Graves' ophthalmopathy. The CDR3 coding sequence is TGCGCCAGCAGCCAGGCCACAGGGATTTTGCCCACCGGGGAGCTGTTTTTT. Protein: CASSQATGILPTGELFF.